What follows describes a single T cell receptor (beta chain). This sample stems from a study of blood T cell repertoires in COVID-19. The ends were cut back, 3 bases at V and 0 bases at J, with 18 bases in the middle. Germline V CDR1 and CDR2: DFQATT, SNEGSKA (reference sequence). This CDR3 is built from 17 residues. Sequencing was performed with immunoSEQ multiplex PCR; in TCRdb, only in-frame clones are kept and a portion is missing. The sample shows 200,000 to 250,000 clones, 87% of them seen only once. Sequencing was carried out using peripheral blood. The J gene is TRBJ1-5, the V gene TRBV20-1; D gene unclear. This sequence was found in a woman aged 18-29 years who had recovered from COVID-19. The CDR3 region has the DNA TGCAGTGCTAGTATCGGAGTAAAACTCTATAGCAATCAGCCCCAGCATTTT. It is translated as CSASIGVKLYSNQPQHF.